These T cell receptor beta chains were read from a single sample in a study of technical replicates of blood from a handful of donors. Using immunoSEQ multiplex PCR, the repertoire was profiled, and TCRdb retains in-frame clones only, with some absent. The table has 55,000 to 65,000 clones, around 95% seen once. Sequencing input: PBMCs. The receptor set was obtained from a human donor in good health. Some clones in this sample may be carry-over from other donors' samples. Each CDR3 is given with its conserved first and last residue. The order of the fields is clone size, D gene, J gene, V gene, CDR3 DNA, CDR3 protein. The D gene is left open where the match is weak. The listing skips clone size in some rows; elsewhere it reads once, few, many or a size class.

- | - | TRBJ1-1 | TRBV6-6 | TGTGCCACCTGGCCAACAATGAACACTGAAGCTTTCTTT | CATWPTMNTEAFF
- | - | TRBJ2-1 | TRBV12-5 | TGTGCTAGTGCCCCGGATGGGAGCGGGTTCTACAATGAGCAGTTCTTC | CASAPDGSGFYNEQFF
few | - | TRBJ2-7 | TRBV4-2 | TGTGCCAGCAGCCAACCGACTAGAACCTACGAGCAGTACTTC | CASSQPTRTYEQYF
- | TRBD1 | TRBJ2-2 | TRBV18 | TGTGCCAGCTCAAGCTCCGGGACAGCGAACACCGGGGAGCTGTTTTTT | CASSSSGTANTGELFF
- | - | TRBJ2-3 | TRBV10-3 | TGTGCCATCTCCGGACAGACAAATACGCAGTATTTT | CAISGQTNTQYF
- | TRBD1 | TRBJ2-2 | TRBV27 | TGTGCCAGCAAGCTACAGGGGATCACCGGGGAGCTGTTTTTT | CASKLQGITGELFF
- | TRBD1 | TRBJ1-2 | TRBV6-5 | TGTGCCAGCACCAAAGAGAGACAGGGGCTTCGTGGCTACACCTTC | CASTKERQGLRGYTF
- | TRBD2 | TRBJ2-1 | TRBV14 | TGTGCCAGCAGCCAAGAATGGGGGAGGGCGGGAAATGAGCAGTTCTTC | CASSQEWGRAGNEQFF
- | - | TRBJ1-1 | TRBV29-1 | TGCAGCGTTGGTCAGAACACTGAAGCTTTCTTT | CSVGQNTEAFF
- | - | TRBJ2-1 | TRBV4-1 | TGCGCCAGCAGGCCGGGGGGCGGGTTCGGTGAGCAGTTCTTC | CASRPGGGFGEQFF
once | - | TRBJ1-4 | TRBV9 | TGTGCCAGCAGCGTATCGGGGGAACAGTGGAATGAAAAACTGTTTTTT | CASSVSGEQWNEKLFF
- | TRBD2 | TRBJ2-6 | TRBV2 | TGTGCCAGCAGTGAAACAGCGGGAGGACTGGGGGCCAACGTCCTGACTTTC | CASSETAGGLGANVLTF
- | - | TRBJ2-1 | TRBV5-1 | TGCGCCAGCAGCTTGTGGGGGGATGAGCAGTTCTTC | CASSLWGDEQFF
- | - | TRBJ1-1 | TRBV18 | TGTGCCAGCTCACCACCCTCTCGGAGCGTCGGCACTGAAGCTTTCTTT | CASSPPSRSVGTEAFF
- | - | TRBJ1-4 | TRBV7-2 | TGTGCCAGCAGCCCTGGACAGACTACAGGGATCGGACTGTTTTTT | CASSPGQTTGIGLFF
- | TRBD1 | TRBJ2-7 | TRBV19 | TGTGCCAGTACCACCGGGACAGGGAACTCCTACGAGCAGTACTTC | CASTTGTGNSYEQYF
- | - | TRBJ2-1 | TRBV6-1 | TGTGCCACCGCGGCCGACTTGACCTACAATGAGCAGTTCTTC | CATAADLTYNEQFF
- | - | TRBJ1-1 | TRBV6-5 | TGTGCCAGCAGTTACGGGGGACATCGTCACACTGAAGCTTTCTTT | CASSYGGHRHTEAFF
once | - | TRBJ1-2 | TRBV9 | TGTGCCAGCAGCGCATATAGCGGGGTTCCTCTAGGCTACACCTTC | CASSAYSGVPLGYTF
- | - | TRBJ1-4 | TRBV4-1 | TGCGCCAGCAGCCAAGACCCGCCCTGGTCAGCAGGAGAAAAACTGTTTTTT | CASSQDPPWSAGEKLFF
- | - | TRBJ2-4 | TRBV19 | TGTGCCAGTAGCCTAGGAGGGGTAGCCAAAAACATTCAGTACTTC | CASSLGGVAKNIQYF
- | - | TRBJ2-1 | TRBV2 | TGTGCCAGCAGTGAACCGAGCAATGAGCAGTTCTTC | CASSEPSNEQFF
- | - | TRBJ1-6 | TRBV7-2 | TGTGCCAGCAGCTTAGCGCTGGGACAAGTTAATTCACCCCTCCACTTT | CASSLALGQVNSPLHF
once | - | TRBJ1-1 | TRBV7-9 | TGTGCCAGCAGCTTCGGCAGCGTCGCTGAAGCTTTCTTT | CASSFGSVAEAFF
once | TRBD2 | TRBJ2-5 | TRBV11-3 | TGTGCCAGCAGCCCCGGGACTAGCGGGGGGATTCGAGAGACCCAGTACTTC | CASSPGTSGGIRETQYF
once | - | TRBJ2-7 | TRBV20-1 | TGCAGTGCACGGACAGTCGGCGAGCAGTACTTC | CSARTVGEQYF
- | TRBD1 | TRBJ1-6 | TRBV7-2 | TGTGCCAGCAGCTTGGACCGGGACAGGACTAATTCACCCCTCCACTTT | CASSLDRDRTNSPLHF
- | - | TRBJ2-2 | TRBV5-5 | TGTGCCAGCAGCTTGACCACCGGGGGGCTGTTTTTT | CASSLTTGGLFF
once | - | TRBJ2-1 | TRBV5-4 | TGTGCCAGCAGCTTGGGACTAGGTAGATACAATGAGCAGTTCTTC | CASSLGLGRYNEQFF
- | - | TRBJ1-5 | TRBV27 | TGTGCCAGCAGCCCTCTAGGGAGTGTGAAAGGCAATCAGCCCCAGCATTTT | CASSPLGSVKGNQPQHF
once | TRBD2 | TRBJ2-1 | TRBV6-6 | TGTGCCAGCAGTCACAGACTAGCGACCTACAATGAGCAGTTCTTC | CASSHRLATYNEQFF
- | TRBD1 | TRBJ2-7 | TRBV7-9 | TGTGCCAGCAGTCCGGGACAGGGGCGTCTCGAGCAGTACTTC | CASSPGQGRLEQYF
- | TRBD2 | TRBJ2-5 | TRBV18 | TGTGCCAGCTCACCACCGTCACTAGCGTTACAAGGGACCCAGTACTTC | CASSPPSLALQGTQYF
- | - | TRBJ2-3 | TRBV7-8 | TGTGCCAGCAGCTTAGGGGCAGTCGGGGAGACAGATACGCAGTATTTT | CASSLGAVGETDTQYF
- | - | TRBJ1-1 | TRBV7-8 | TGTGCCAGCAGCTTTAGTGGAGTTTCTGAAGCTTTCTTT | CASSFSGVSEAFF
- | - | TRBJ1-4 | TRBV10-3 | TGTGCCATCAGTGAGACCCTACAGGGAGGGGAAAAACTGTTTTTT | CAISETLQGGEKLFF
- | - | TRBJ2-5 | TRBV18 | TGTGCCAGCTCACCGTCGTCGGGGTACCAAGAGACCCAGTACTTC | CASSPSSGYQETQYF
- | TRBD2 | TRBJ2-1 | TRBV30 | TGTGCCTGGAAAGACCCGGGACTAGCCTACAATGAGCAGTTCTTC | CAWKDPGLAYNEQFF
- | TRBD1 | TRBJ1-2 | TRBV5-1 | TGCGCCAGCAGCTTGCAGACAGGGGTAGATGGCTACACCTTC | CASSLQTGVDGYTF
- | TRBD1 | TRBJ2-1 | TRBV19 | TGTGCCAGTAGTATAGATGGACAGGGGAACGGTAGAAATGAGCAGTTCTTC | CASSIDGQGNGRNEQFF
- | - | TRBJ2-1 | TRBV6-1 | TGTGCCAGCAGTGAAAGAGGGCTAGACTACAATGAGCAGTTCTTC | CASSERGLDYNEQFF
- | - | TRBJ2-7 | TRBV27 | TGTGCCAGCAGTTCGTTTCCGCCAGGCCTCGAGCTAAACGAGCAGTACTTC | CASSSFPPGLELNEQYF
- | TRBD2 | TRBJ2-2 | TRBV9 | TGTGCCAGCAGCTCAGGACTAGCGGGGAGTCGGGGGGCCGGGGAGCTGTTTTTT | CASSSGLAGSRGAGELFF
- | TRBD1 | TRBJ1-1 | TRBV5-1 | TGCGCCAGCAGCGCAACAGGGGTTCGGGGCACTGAAGCTTTCTTT | CASSATGVRGTEAFF
- | TRBD1 | TRBJ2-7 | TRBV2 | TGTGCCAGCAGTCCCGACAGGGGATCTTACGAGCAGTACTTC | CASSPDRGSYEQYF
few | - | TRBJ2-1 | TRBV6-5 | TGTGCCAGCAGTCCCGCCCGACTAGGCAATGAGCAGTTCTTC | CASSPARLGNEQFF
- | TRBD2 | TRBJ2-1 | TRBV19 | TGTGCCAGTAAACAAGCGGGAGGCTACAATGAGCAGTTCTTC | CASKQAGGYNEQFF
- | TRBD2 | TRBJ2-1 | TRBV11-2 | TGTGCCAGCAGCTTGACACTAGCGGGAGCCAATGAGCAGTTCTTC | CASSLTLAGANEQFF